The 13 T cell receptor beta chains below come from one sample, sequenced in a study of blood T cell repertoires in COVID-19. Here immunoSEQ multiplex PCR was the method, and the copy in TCRdb shows in-frame clones only, minus some. The data show 200,000 to 250,000 clones, around 80% seen once. Material for sequencing was peripheral blood. The receptors were gathered from a woman older than 75 with COVID-19, enrolled during active disease.

J is TRBJ2-6 and V is TRBV21-1; TRBD2, the table's D call, was not compared with the DNA. TRBV21-1 is listed as a pseudogene. The CDR3 extends over 18 amino acids. The CDR3 coding sequence is TGTGCCAGCAGCCGCCTTTGGGGACTTTTAACTGGGGCCAACGTCCTGACTTTC. Amino acids: CASSRLWGLLTGANVLTF.

The CDR3 protein is CASSPARGVQSSYNEQFF. CDR3 nucleotide sequence: TGCGCCAGCAGCCCGGCCAGAGGTGTCCAGAGCTCCTACAATGAGCAGTTCTTC. V gene TRBV5-1 combines with J gene TRBJ2-1; no reliable D call. This CDR3 has 18 amino acids. The V end was cut by 4 bases, the J end by 0 bases, with 20 bases between. The germline V gene encodes CDR1 SGHRS and CDR2 YFSETQ.

The chain links TRBV24-1 to TRBJ2-1; the match to TRBD1 covers 7 bases. The trim removed 6 bases at V and 3 bases at J, leaving 4 bases unmatched. Germline V gene lookup returns CDR1 KGHDR and CDR2 SFDVKD. This CDR3 is built from 14 residues. The CDR3 reads CATSNPGGYNEQFF. CDR3 nucleotides: TGTGCCACCAGTAATCCAGGGGGCTACAATGAGCAGTTCTTC.

On this clone itself: This sample includes further DNA sequences coding for the same CDR3. V and J are TRBV5-6 and TRBJ1-2; D unresolved. The CDR3 sequence is 12 residues long. V gave up 0 bases and J gave up 7 bases, with 7 bases separating them. The germline CDR1 and CDR2 sequences are SGHDT and YYEEEE. CDR3 protein: CASSLAAGGYTF. The CDR3 coding sequence is TGTGCCAGCAGCTTGGCGGCAGGTGGCTACACCTTC.

The chain has TRBV7-2 and TRBJ2-1; D may be TRBD1 (6 bases). The V gene lost 3 bases and the J gene lost 9 bases, with 15 bases spanning the gap. CDR3 length: 14 residues. Germline assignment: CDR1 SGHTA and CDR2 FQGNSA. The CDR3 bases are TGTGCCAGCAGCTTCACGTATGGGGGCGTTGAGCAGTTCTTC. Protein product: CASSFTYGGVEQFF.

This clone has at least ten counts. This rearrangement joins TRBV7-9 to TRBJ2-6; 8 bases match TRBD1. The CDR3 has 16 amino acids. V lost 5 bases and J lost 1; bases outside the gene matches: 4. In germline, CDR1 is SEHNR, CDR2 FQNEAQ (reference sequence). The CDR3 bases are TGTGCCAGCAGCCCGGACAGGGTTTCTGGGGCCAACGTCCTGACTTTC. This sequence encodes CASSPDRVSGANVLTF.

Comment on this clone: The junction shows a germline mismatch at one end, possibly a read error. This chain connects TRBV2 to TRBJ2-7; D remains ambiguous. The CDR3 extends over 12 amino acids. CDR1 and CDR2 from the germline V gene are SNHLY and FYNNEI. CDR3 in DNA: TGTGCCAGCAGTGACCGCGGCTGGATCGCCATCTTC. Protein product: CASSDRGWIAIF.

The rearrangement uses TRBV5-1 and TRBJ2-3; D is possibly TRBD1 (7 bases). Germline assignment: CDR1 SGHRS and CDR2 YFSETQ. The ends were cut back, 3 bases at V and 2 bases at J, with 19 bases in the middle. The CDR3 is made up of 17 amino acids. In DNA, the CDR3 is TGCGCCAGCAGCTCGAGAGAGACAGGGAGGCCCACAGATACGCAGTATTTT. It translates to CASSSRETGRPTDTQYF.

The chain links TRBV7-2 to TRBJ2-1; tentatively, D is TRBD1 (7 bases). Trimming took 5 bases from V and 6 from J, leaving 11 bases between them. This CDR3 comprises 13 residues. The V gene's germline CDR1 is SGHTA and CDR2 FQGNSA. In DNA form, the CDR3 reads TGTGCCAGCAGCGCGGGACAGCGCAATGAGCAGTTCTTC. Its protein product is CASSAGQRNEQFF.

The CDR3 DNA is TGTGCCAGCGGGAGTGGACAGGCCGATAATCAGCCCCAGCATTTT. It yields the protein CASGSGQADNQPQHF. The genes are TRBV27 and TRBJ1-5; 7 nucleotides line up with TRBD1. The junction had 11 bases not matched to a gene; V was cut back by 8 bases and J by 4 bases. The germline CDR1 and CDR2 sequences are MNHEY and SMNVEV (reference sequence). The CDR3 has 15 residues.

The gene calls are TRBV5-6 and TRBJ1-6; weak D call: TRBD1 (6 bases). Germline V gene lookup returns CDR1 SGHDT and CDR2 YYEEEE. This CDR3 contains 14 residues. V was trimmed by 4 bases and J by 9 bases, leaving 14 bases between them. The CDR3 DNA reads as TGTGCCAGCAGCCCAACAGGGACTAGTTCACCCCTCCACTTT. It encodes CASSPTGTSSPLHF.

The V gene is TRBV19, the J gene TRBJ1-2, with D unresolved. The CDR3 is made up of 13 amino acids. Germline CDR1 is LNHDA and CDR2 is SQIVND (reference sequence). Trimming removed 3 bases at V and 8 bases at J, with 13 bases between. The CDR3 region is CASSITGEEGYTF. As DNA, the CDR3 is TGTGCCAGTAGTATTACCGGGGAAGAGGGCTACACCTTC.

The V gene is TRBV29-1, the J gene TRBJ2-2, with TRBD1 matching 9 bases. The CDR3 has 13 amino acids. J gave up 6 bases and V 4 bases, and 3 bases lay outside the gene matches. Germline lookup yields CDR1 SQVTM and CDR2 ANQGSEA. CDR3 DNA: TGCAGCGTTGGGACAGGGGACCCCGGGGAGCTGTTTTTT. Translating it yields CSVGTGDPGELFF.